This T cell receptor beta chain was found in a study of molecular identifiers for immune sequencing clone quantification. MiXCR was run by TCRdb on the PCR reads, yielding one entry per CDR3 protein. The repertoire consists of about 510,000 distinct CDR3 sequences, with over 20% occurring once and the leading ten covering around 0.84%. The CDR3 sequence is 17 residues long. Trimming pared 4 bases from V and 0 bases from J, leaving 17 bases between. CDR1 and CDR2 (germline): WNHNN, SYGVQD (reference sequence). Sequencing was done on a sample of naive CD8+ T cells from blood, with Jurkat cell RNA spiked in. This sample's subset: FACS-sorted CD8+CD4-CCR7+CD45RA+ naive T cells. The receptor's source is a human donor in good health. Some libraries in this study had Jurkat cell RNA spiked in. The V gene is TRBV10-1, the J gene TRBJ2-3, with D perhaps TRBD2 (6 bases). CDR3 sequence: CASSGSGTRTSTDTQYF. The CDR3 nucleotides read TGCGCCAGCAGTGGATCCGGGACTCGCACAAGCACAGATACGCAGTATTTT.